The 4 T cell receptor beta chains given below trace back to one sample, sequenced in a study of cytomegalovirus exposure and HLA in healthy donors. Researchers ran the PCR with 60 Vbeta and 13 Jbeta primers. Generated by immunoSEQ multiplex PCR, the TCRdb table keeps only in-frame clones and is missing some. Among about 130,000 clones listed, 17% were seen once. Sequencing was performed on PBMCs. These receptors came from a female donor in good health and CMV-seropositive.

This clone was counted between two and nine times. This chain connects TRBV6-5 to TRBJ2-7; 7 nucleotides line up with TRBD1. The CDR3 has 15 amino acids. Germline CDR1 and CDR2: MNHEY and SVGAGI. V trimming: 0 bases; J trimming: 3 bases; junction bases outside the gene matches: 5. The CDR3 loop reads CASSYSFRGSYEQYF. CDR3 in DNA: TGTGCCAGCAGTTACTCATTCAGGGGGAGCTACGAGCAGTACTTC.

This chain joins TRBV4-3 and TRBJ1-6; D is perhaps TRBD1 (6 bases). The germline V and J ends were trimmed by 4 bases and 12 bases, with 16 bases remaining between them. Germline CDR1 LGHNA, CDR2 YSLEER. CDR3 length equals 14 residues. The CDR3 here is CASSPSRDIRPLHF. CDR3 DNA sequence: TGCGCCAGCAGCCCGTCCCGGGACATCAGACCCCTCCACTTT.

The rearrangement links TRBV4-2 to TRBJ1-2, with 9 bases matching TRBD1. The CDR3 covers 17 residues. In germline, CDR1 is LGHNA, CDR2 YNFKEQ. Germline trimming cut 3 bases from V and 7 bases from J; bases unmatched to any gene: 15. DNA for the CDR3: TGTGCCAGCAGCCAGACACAGGGGGCGGAGCTCCCTGTTGGCTACACCTTC. Protein sequence: CASSQTQGAELPVGYTF.

This clone occurred a few times. The rearrangement uses TRBV9 and TRBJ1-2; 7 nucleotides line up with TRBD1. CDR1 and CDR2 from the germline V gene are SGDLS and YYNGEE. The CDR3 loop spans 16 amino acids. V trimming: 0 bases; J trimming: 0 bases; junction bases outside the gene matches: 5. CDR3 sequence: CASSVAPGTANYGYTF. In nucleotides, the CDR3 is TGTGCCAGCAGCGTAGCCCCCGGGACAGCTAACTATGGCTACACCTTC.